Each of the 11 T cell receptor beta chains below was sequenced from the same sample in a study of cytomegalovirus exposure and HLA in healthy donors. Amplification used 60 Vbeta primers and 13 Jbeta primers. Here immunoSEQ multiplex PCR was the method, and the copy in TCRdb shows in-frame clones only, minus some. The sample lists 100,000 to 120,000 clones; more than 60% were seen once. Sequenced sample: PBMCs. These receptors originate from a woman aged 40 to 50 in good health and CMV-seropositive.

This chain joins TRBV11-2 and TRBJ1-5, with TRBD1 matching 7 bases. V lost 3 bases and J lost 4; bases outside the gene matches: 9. This CDR3 comprises 16 residues. Germline assignment: CDR1 SGHAT and CDR2 FQNNGV. CDR3 sequence: CASSFGPDRPNQPQHF. The CDR3 coding sequence is TGTGCCAGCAGCTTTGGGCCGGACAGGCCAAATCAGCCCCAGCATTTT.

The V and J genes are TRBV4-2 and TRBJ2-7, with 9 positions matching TRBD1. V lost 2 bases to trimming and J lost 5 bases; unmatched junction nucleotides: 13. Germline V gene data show CDR1 as LGHNA and CDR2 as YNFKEQ. The CDR3 totals 17 residues. The CDR3: CASSQLLRGTGKDEQYF. DNA of the CDR3: TGTGCCAGCAGCCAACTCCTAAGAGGGACAGGGAAGGACGAGCAGTACTTC.

V gene TRBV7-8 combines with J gene TRBJ2-7; tentative D call: TRBD2 (5 bases). The germline V gene has CDR1 SGHVS and CDR2 FQNEAQ. Trimming removed 5 bases at V and 3 bases at J, with 14 bases between. CDR3 length: 14 residues. This CDR3 is CASSPIRGFYEQYF. CDR3 sequence (DNA): TGTGCCAGCAGCCCAATACGGGGTTTCTACGAGCAGTACTTC.

This clone was found a few times. V usage is TRBV7-2 and J usage is TRBJ2-2; 11 bases align to TRBD2. Germline V gene sequence: CDR1 SGHTA, CDR2 FQGNSA. This CDR3 comprises 15 residues. The V gene end was trimmed by 4 bases and the J gene end by 7 bases; junction bases not matched to a gene: 5. CDR3 amino acids: CASSSSGRRVGELFF. The CDR3 region has the DNA TGTGCCAGCAGCTCTAGCGGGAGGAGGGTCGGGGAGCTGTTTTTT.

The rearrangement joins TRBV5-1 to TRBJ2-3; 11 nucleotides line up with TRBD2. V dropped 2 bases and J dropped 5; count of bases not matched to a gene: 4. Germline assignment: CDR1 SGHRS and CDR2 YFSETQ. CDR3 length equals 15 residues. Here the CDR3 reads CASSFLAGGQDTQYF. CDR3 nucleotide sequence: TGCGCCAGCAGCTTCTTAGCGGGGGGGCAAGATACGCAGTATTTT.

V gene TRBV27 combines with J gene TRBJ1-2; D is unresolved. There are 15 residues in the CDR3. Germline V CDR1 and CDR2: MNHEY, SMNVEV (reference sequence). Trimming stripped 4 bases from V and 6 bases from J, with 18 bases between. CDR3 coding DNA: TGTGCCAGCAGTTCCGGTACCCGGGAGTATCATGGCTACACCTTC. Amino acids: CASSSGTREYHGYTF.

This chain joins TRBV4-2 and TRBJ2-1; TRBD2 matches at 11 bases. CDR3 length: 16 residues. Germline CDR1 reads LGHNA; CDR2 reads YNFKEQ. V was pared by 4 bases and J by 10 bases, with 12 bases of the junction left unmatched. The CDR3 sequence is CASSPGTSGELREQFF. The CDR3 DNA follows: TGTGCCAGCAGCCCGGGGACTAGCGGAGAGCTCAGGGAGCAGTTCTTC.

This chain links TRBV7-2 with TRBJ2-1; no definite D call. V lost 1 base and J lost 1, with 8 bases in between. Germline-derived CDR1 and CDR2 are SGHTA and FQGNSA. The CDR3 spans 15 residues. CDR3 sequence (DNA): TGTGCCAGCAGCTTAGATCGCCAGTCCTACAATGAGCAGTTCTTC. Translated: CASSLDRQSYNEQFF.

This clone has a single count. The chain employs TRBV6-1 and TRBJ1-6; D not resolved. V lost 3 bases and J lost 9, with 21 bases in between. This CDR3 region has 17 residues. CDR1 is MNHNS, CDR2 SASEGT, per germline. The CDR3 spells CASSESSRFALTSPLHF. CDR3 DNA sequence: TGTGCCAGCAGTGAGAGTTCCCGGTTTGCTCTTACTTCACCCCTCCACTTT.

This clone was recorded only once. V and J are TRBV4-1 and TRBJ2-5; D is unclear. V lost 1 base and J 1 base, leaving 7 bases between the germline ends. Germline V gene lookup returns CDR1 MGHRA and CDR2 YSYEKL. The CDR3 has 14 amino acids. The DNA for the CDR3 is TGCGCCAGCAGCCAAGTAACAGCCCAAGAGACCCAGTACTTC. Translating gives CASSQVTAQETQYF.

The J gene is TRBJ2-3, the V gene TRBV11-2, with 10 positions matching TRBD2. The V gene end was trimmed by 6 bases and the J gene end by 6 bases; junction bases not matched to a gene: 12. Germline V gives CDR1 SGHAT, CDR2 FQNNGV. This CDR3 has 16 amino acids. The CDR3 spells CASRTSLAGALDTQYF. The CDR3 DNA follows: TGTGCCAGCAGGACCTCCCTAGCGGGGGCCCTGGATACGCAGTATTTT.